The clone carrying this TCR beta chain was detected a few times. The source of the sample is a study of blood T cell repertoires in COVID-19. Overall study context: Acute and convalescent COVID-19 specimens originated in the United States, Italy and Spain. PBMCs, B-cell-depleted T cells, or T cells were the source of the cDNA or gDNA that made up the material.

The V gene lost 5 bases and the J gene lost 5 bases, with 18 bases spanning the gap. The CDR3 sequence is 15 residues long. Germline CDR1 and CDR2: LNHDA and SQIVND (reference sequence). Authors' processing steps: Reference gene primer amplification gave estimated nucleated cell counts. Here immunoSEQ multiplex PCR was the method, and the copy in TCRdb shows in-frame clones only, minus some. The V and J calls and clone size come from that table; D and trimming were worked out from the DNA. The repertoire holds fewer than 200,000 clones, with over 75% as singletons. This chain links TRBV19 with TRBJ2-5; possibly TRBD2 for D (5 bases). This receptor was identified in a man aged 70-80 years with active or convalescent COVID-19. The sequenced sample consisted of peripheral blood. Written as DNA, the CDR3 is TGTGCCAGTAGTCTGTCCCCGCGGGTGGAGGAGACCCAGTACTTC. Encoded protein: CASSLSPRVEETQYF.